The T cell receptor beta chain under discussion was sequenced for a study of T cell clonotyping in hematopoietic cell transplantation. Assay used: immunoSEQ multiplex PCR; TCRdb lists only in-frame clones, some missing. The table shows 69,000 or so clones, with about 93% occurring only once. Sequenced: peripheral blood mononuclear cells. The clonotype was recovered from a man between 50 and 59 years old in good health. Some clones in this sample may be carry-over from other donors' samples.

The CDR3 sequence: CASSDGQLSYEQYF. CDR3 bases: TGTGCCAGCAGCGACGGACAACTCAGCTACGAGCAGTACTTC. The chain carries TRBV7-8 and TRBJ2-7; D possibly corresponds to TRBD1 (5 bases). Between the trimmed V and J ends, which lost 5 bases and 3 bases, there was a span of 14 bases. CDR3 length equals 14 residues. The V gene's germline CDR1 is SGHVS and CDR2 FQNEAQ.